This T cell receptor (beta chain) was sequenced in a study of a mutant IDH1 vaccine in newly diagnosed glioma (dated by TCRdb to the early 2020s). A note on the overall study: Patients were given eight vaccinations, in weeks 1, 3, 5, 7, 11, 15, 19 and 23, which matched visits V03 through V10. Vaccination began 4-6 weeks after radiotherapy alone, or alongside temozolomide cycles in the chemotherapy-containing groups. The roughly 33 treated patients were about 60% male and around 38% female, with a mean age of approximately 40 years. Prior to enrollment, standard therapy consisting of radiotherapy alone, temozolomide alone, or radiochemotherapy with temozolomide had been administered to patients, with the combination being received by most patients. Six visits were used for peripheral blood collection: V03 (baseline), V05, V07, V10, V12 and V13. For exploratory analyses, around 26 treated patients had longitudinal TCRB deep sequencing done wherever samples were available. Beyond this particular receptor, the publication reports: PBMC samples for TCRB deep sequencing were selected based on availability. Pseudoprogression appeared unrelated to alterations in the top peripheral T cell clonotypes detected by TCRB sequencing. Across multiple MHC alleles, vaccine-induced immune responses were seen in 90% to 95% of patients. According to the authors, sample limitations meant that analyses of patient blood samples could not be reproduced.

Concerning this clone: The antigen it recognizes is unknown. One base away there is no much larger clone; base qualities are not given.

Library construction relied on the immunoSEQ multiplex PCR assay. The hsTCRB Kit was used according to the manufacturer's protocol to amplify rearranged TCR beta chain sequences. An Illumina MiSeq was used to sequence the TCRB libraries. Per the original workflow: The kit vendor's proprietary platform handled demultiplexing, trimming and gene mapping. As stored in TCRdb, this immuneACCESS dataset retains in-frame rearrangements with V and J assigned. A fraction of the clones does not appear; measured against another copy, unresolved V genes explain less than half of the discrepancy, and the remainder lacks a known reason. V, J and clone size derive from that table, while D and trimming were established from the DNA sequence. The sample table contains 35,000 to 55,000 clones; only one count was recorded for approximately 84% of them. About 2.4% of the sample belongs to the ten largest clones. Sample time point, as interpreted from the label and publication: week 23, last vaccination. Each vaccine dose, consisting of 300 ug of a 20-mer mutant IDH1 peptide in Montanide, was administered subcutaneously with topical imiquimod. Donors had newly diagnosed WHO grade 3 or 4 IDH1-mutant astrocytomas with loss of nuclear ATRX. The samples were drawn from NOA16, a multicentre, single-arm, open-label phase I trial in Germany that tested a mutant IDH1 peptide vaccine in humans for the first time. Genomic DNA for TCRB sequencing was extracted from EDTA blood using the DNeasy Blood and Tissue Kit.

Inclusive of the bounding cysteine and phenylalanine, the CDR3 is 15 residues long. Just the 45-base CDR3 DNA is kept, in frame starting at base 1. For this chain, trimming is 4 bases at the V end and 4 bases at the J end, and the number of junction bases without a gene match is 8. As encoded in the germline V gene, CDR1 is SNHLY while CDR2 is FYNNEI. This TCR came from a woman younger than 35 with glioma. Some clones in this sample may be carry-over from other donors' samples. Rearrangement joined TRBV2 to TRBJ2-7, and TRBD1 aligns with 9 junction nucleotides. Sequences were derived from PBMCs, sampled from a glioma patient whose treatment included an IDH1 peptide vaccine. Here is the DNA: TGTGCCAGCAGTGGCTCCGGGACAGGGCTATACGAGCAGTACTTC. Its protein is CASSGSGTGLYEQYF.